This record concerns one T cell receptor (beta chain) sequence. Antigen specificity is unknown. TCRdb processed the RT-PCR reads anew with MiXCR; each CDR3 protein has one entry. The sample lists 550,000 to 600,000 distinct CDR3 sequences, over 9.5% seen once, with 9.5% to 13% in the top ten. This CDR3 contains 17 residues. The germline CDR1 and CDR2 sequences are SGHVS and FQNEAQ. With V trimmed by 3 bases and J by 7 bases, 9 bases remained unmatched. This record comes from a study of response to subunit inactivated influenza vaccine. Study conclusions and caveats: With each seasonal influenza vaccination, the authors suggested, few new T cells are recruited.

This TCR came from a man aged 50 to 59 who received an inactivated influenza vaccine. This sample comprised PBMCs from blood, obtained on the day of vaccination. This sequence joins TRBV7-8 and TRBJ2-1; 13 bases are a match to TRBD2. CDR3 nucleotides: TGTGCCAGCAGCTTCACTTGGACTAGCGGGAGTGGGAATGAGCAGTTCTTC. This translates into CASSFTWTSGSGNEQFF. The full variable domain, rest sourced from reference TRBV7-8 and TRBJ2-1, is GAGVSQSPRYKVAKRGQDVALRCDPISGHVSLFWYQQALGQGPEFLTYFQNEAQLDKSGLPSDRFFAERPEGSVSTLKIQRTQQEDSAVYLCASSFTWTSGSGNEQFFGPGTRLTVL.